The entry below gives a single T cell receptor (beta chain) sequence along with its context. Treg sorting used a CD4+CD25+CD127-/low gate. TCRdb reanalysed the 5' RACE reads using MiXCR and keeps one entry per CDR3 protein. The sample carries about 7,000 distinct CDR3 sequences, about three quarters recorded once. V lost 1 base, J lost 2 bases, and 18 bases lay in between. The germline CDR1 and CDR2 sequences are LGHDT and YNNKEL (reference sequence). The CDR3 length is 17 residues. The V gene is TRBV3-1, the J gene TRBJ2-7; D is possibly TRBD1 (6 bases). The clonotype was recovered from a female donor with breast cancer. Sequencing was performed on tumor-infiltrating Tregs sorted from the breast tumor. CDR3 region: CASSQGRDNLKAYEQYF. The CDR3 coding sequence is TGTGCCAGCAGCCAAGGCAGGGACAACCTCAAAGCCTACGAGCAGTACTTC.